These 14 T cell receptor beta chains share one sample of origin, sequenced in a study of blood T cell repertoires in COVID-19. Some clones are missing from TCRdb's copy, which holds only in-frame ones; the method was immunoSEQ multiplex PCR. The repertoire holds 200,000 to 250,000 clones, with around 89% as singletons. The specimen sequenced was peripheral blood. The receptors shown here come from a young man with COVID-19, enrolled during active disease.

The chain employs TRBV6-5 and TRBJ1-1; TRBD1 is a possible D gene (6 bases). The CDR3 has 16 residues. Trimming pared 2 bases from V and 3 bases from J, leaving 16 bases between. Per germline, CDR1 MNHEY and CDR2 SVGAGI. The CDR3 nucleotides are TGTGCCAGCAGTTACCCGAATCGACAGGCCTACACTGAAGCTTTCTTT. It specifies CASSYPNRQAYTEAFF.

This clone was counted between two and nine times. The rearrangement links TRBV24-1 to TRBJ2-2, with D possibly matching TRBD2 (7 bases). With 7 bases removed from V and 3 bases from J, the gap between germline ends came to 14 bases. This CDR3 is built from 15 residues. Germline V gene sequence: CDR1 KGHDR, CDR2 SFDVKD. CDR3 coding DNA: TGTGCCACCAGCGAGGGGGGGAAACACACCGGGGAGCTGTTTTTT. Translating it yields CATSEGGKHTGELFF.

V gene TRBV5-1 combines with J gene TRBJ1-1; a weak D match, TRBD1 (6 bases). With 6 bases removed from V and 1 base from J, the gap between germline ends came to 10 bases. Germline CDR1 and CDR2: SGHRS and YFSETQ. CDR3 length: 13 residues. CDR3 sequence (DNA): TGCGCCAGCAAGACAGGACAGAACACTGAAGCTTTCTTT. This codes for CASKTGQNTEAFF.

The chain is built from TRBV30 and TRBJ1-1, with TRBD1 matching over 8 bases. Looked up from germline, CDR1 is GTSNPN and CDR2 is SVGIG (reference sequence). The V segment lost 1 base and the J segment 6 bases; nucleotides outside the gene matches: 10. This CDR3 spans 15 amino acids. The CDR3 coding sequence is TGTGCCTGGAGTGCCCACGGACAGGGCCCACCTGAAGCTTTCTTT. It yields the protein CAWSAHGQGPPEAFF. The whole variable domain, filled in from reference TRBV30 and TRBJ1-1, reads SQTIHQWPATLVQPVGSPLSLECTVEGTSNPNLYWYRQAAGRGLQLLFYSVGIGQISSEVPQNLSASRPQDRQFILSSKKLLLSDSGFYLCAWSAHGQGPPEAFFGQGTRLTVV.

The chain has TRBV5-1 and TRBJ2-7, with 7 positions matching TRBD1. Trimming cost V 0 bases and J 3 bases; bases outside gene matches: 6. The CDR3 contains 15 residues. From germline, CDR1 is SGHRS and CDR2 YFSETQ. DNA of the CDR3: TGCGCCAGCAGCTTGGATGCCAGGGGGAACTACGAGCAGTACTTC. Translating it yields CASSLDARGNYEQYF. The full variable domain, rest sourced from reference TRBV5-1 and TRBJ2-7, is KAGVTQTPRYLIKTRGQQVTLSCSPISGHRSVSWYQQTPGQGLQFLFEYFSETQRNKGNFPGRFSGRQFSNSRSEMNVSTLELGDSALYLCASSLDARGNYEQYFGPGTRLTVT.

This clone was seen just once. CDR3 sequence: CASSPGQTFYGYTF. Here the CDR3 DNA reads TGTGCCAGTAGTCCGGGACAGACTTTTTATGGCTACACCTTC. This rearrangement joins TRBV19 to TRBJ1-2, with TRBD1 matching 7 bases. CDR1 is LNHDA and CDR2 is SQIVND in the germline V gene (reference sequence). This CDR3 contains 14 residues. V shed 5 bases and J 5 bases; nucleotides not matched to a gene: 8.

The rearrangement links TRBV7-8 to TRBJ1-5; TRBD1 might be the D (5 bases). This CDR3 has 14 residues. The V gene lost 6 bases and the J gene lost 1 base, with 10 bases spanning the gap. Germline loops: CDR1 SGHVS, CDR2 FQNEAQ. The CDR3 DNA reads TGTGCCAGCAGTCACGCAGGGAGCAATCAGCCCCAGCATTTT. It encodes CASSHAGSNQPQHF.

This clone was found a few times. The chain joins TRBV19 to TRBJ1-5; 9 bases line up with TRBD1. CDR3 length: 15 residues. Unmatched junction bases numbered 5, after V lost 1 base and J lost 7 bases. The germline CDR1 and CDR2 sequences are LNHDA and SQIVND (reference sequence). The CDR3, as DNA: TGTGCCAGTAGTATAGGGGGACAGGGAGGCCAGCCCCAGCATTTT. Translation: CASSIGGQGGQPQHF.

The chain employs TRBV11-2 and TRBJ2-2, with D perhaps TRBD1 (6 bases). Germline lookup yields CDR1 SGHAT and CDR2 FQNNGV. This CDR3 is 15 amino acids long. Trimming left V 1 base short and J 7 bases short, with 13 bases between. Here the CDR3 DNA reads TGTGCCAGCAGCTTAGGAGACAGGAACGGCGGGGAGCTGTTTTTT. Protein sequence: CASSLGDRNGGELFF.

The genes are TRBV6-5 and TRBJ2-7; TRBD1 agrees at 10 bases. CDR1 and CDR2 (germline): MNHEY, SVGAGI. Trimming cost V 2 bases and J 3 bases; bases outside gene matches: 7. CDR3 length equals 16 residues. CDR3 nucleotide sequence: TGTGCCAGCAGTTACAGTGGGACAGGGGTTTACTACGAGCAGTACTTC. It codes for CASSYSGTGVYYEQYF.

The chain has TRBV15 and TRBJ2-2; the D is unclear. V lost 4 bases and J lost 3, with 15 bases in between. The CDR3 totals 16 residues. Germline-derived CDR1 and CDR2 are LNHNV and YYDKDF (reference sequence). CDR3 in amino acids: CATSTGTSRYTGELFF. CDR3 bases: TGTGCCACCAGCACAGGAACGTCCAGGTACACCGGGGAGCTGTTTTTT.

The gene calls are TRBV7-2 and TRBJ2-2; 10 bases are a match to TRBD1. J gave up 4 bases and V 7 bases, and 9 bases lay outside the gene matches. Germline CDR1 and CDR2: SGHTA and FQGNSA. The CDR3 consists of 16 residues. CDR3 bases: TGTGCCAGCACCTCCGGGACAGGGGTCGCCACCGGGGAGCTGTTTTTT. It codes for CASTSGTGVATGELFF.

The chain is built from TRBV7-2 and TRBJ1-2; 9 bases map to TRBD1. The CDR3 is made up of 14 amino acids. Per germline, CDR1 SGHTA and CDR2 FQGNSA. The J segment lost 8 bases and the V segment lost 1 base, leaving 5 bases of the junction unmatched. The CDR3 DNA follows: TGTGCCAGCAGCTTAGAAGGGACAGGGACAGGCTACACCTTC. Amino acid sequence: CASSLEGTGTGYTF.

The chain joins TRBV7-8 to TRBJ2-1, with a possible D match to TRBD1 (5 bases). V gave up 4 bases and J gave up 9 bases, with 13 bases separating them. The CDR3 spans 13 residues. Germline V CDR1 and CDR2: SGHVS, FQNEAQ. Written as DNA, the CDR3 is TGTGCCAGCAGCTCAGATGGGGCTACTGAGCAGTTCTTC. It yields the protein CASSSDGATEQFF.